Below are 30 T cell receptor beta chains sequenced from a single sample in a study of T-cell reconstitution after alpha-beta-depleted transplantation in children. Preparation of the TCRbeta library used unique molecular identifiers. Each CDR3 protein is one row after TCRdb ran MiXCR on the PCR reads. The table records 7,000 or so distinct CDR3 sequences, 4% to 5.5% of them present only once. The sample was PBMCs, mostly from graft donor cells, taken 180 days after TCRalphabeta/CD19-depleted stem cell transplant. These receptors came from a child younger than two who had a stem cell transplant for acute myeloid leukemia, so the T cells may come from the graft donor.

This clonotype was seen at least ten times. This chain links TRBV5-1 with TRBJ2-7, with 8 nucleotides matching TRBD2. CDR3 length equals 14 residues. The ends lost 3 bases at V and 2 bases at J; junction bases unmatched: 4. Germline CDR1 is SGHRS and CDR2 is YFSETQ. CDR3 sequence: CASSSSGGTYEQYF. In DNA, the CDR3 is TGCGCCAGCAGCTCATCGGGGGGGACCTACGAGCAGTACTTC. The whole variable domain, remainder taken from reference TRBV5-1 and TRBJ2-7, is KAGVTQTPRYLIKTRGQQVTLSCSPISGHRSVSWYQQTPGQGLQFLFEYFSETQRNKGNFPGRFSGRQFSNSRSEMNVSTLELGDSALYLCASSSSGGTYEQYFGPGTRLTVT.

There are many counts of this clonotype. The chain recombines TRBV28 with TRBJ1-2, with D possibly TRBD1 on 5 matching bases. CDR3 size: 15 residues. In germline, CDR1 is MDHEN, CDR2 SYDVKM. V was shortened by 6 bases and J by 3 bases, with 17 bases between the two germline ends. The CDR3 here is CASSPGRPEYYGYTF. CDR3 in DNA: TGTGCCAGCAGCCCGGGACGTCCGGAGTACTATGGCTACACCTTC.

This clonotype has at least ten counts. This sequence joins TRBV29-1 and TRBJ1-2, with 10 bases fitting TRBD1. Trimming took 4 bases from V and 8 from J; bases not matched to a gene: 7. This CDR3 has 13 residues. The germline V gene has CDR1 SQVTM and CDR2 ANQGSEA. CDR3 protein: CSVGEDRGKGYTF. The CDR3 nucleotides are TGCAGCGTTGGAGAGGACAGGGGGAAAGGCTACACCTTC.

This clonotype was recorded at least ten times. This rearrangement joins TRBV27 to TRBJ2-2; 8 nucleotides agree with TRBD2. With 6 bases clipped from V and 1 base from J, the junction kept 4 bases outside the gene matches. The CDR3 is 15 amino acids. The V gene's germline CDR1 is MNHEY and CDR2 SMNVEV (reference sequence). CDR3 sequence: CASRIAGLNTGELFF. Here the CDR3 DNA reads TGTGCCAGCAGAATAGCGGGACTGAACACCGGGGAGCTGTTTTTT.

By sample share, this clonotype is medium-sized. The chain links TRBV5-1 to TRBJ2-7, with D tentatively TRBD1 (5 bases). This CDR3 is built from 13 residues. Germline-derived CDR1 and CDR2 are SGHRS and YFSETQ. V gave up 4 bases and J gave up 3 bases, with 11 bases separating them. CDR3 bases: TGCGCCAGCAGCCCCCAGGGCGGCTACGAGCAGTACTTC. Residues: CASSPQGGYEQYF.

This clonotype was found many times. The chain combines TRBV18 with TRBJ2-3; D not certain. The CDR3 spans 13 residues. The V gene's germline CDR1 is KGHSH and CDR2 LQKENI. Trimming removed 2 bases at V and 2 bases at J, with 5 bases between. The CDR3 here is CASSPTTTDTQYF. Here the CDR3 DNA reads TGTGCCAGCTCACCAACCACCACAGATACGCAGTATTTT.

This clonotype was counted at least ten times. The V call is TRBV4-2, the J call TRBJ1-3; D remains unclear. The V and J ends lost 3 bases and 4 bases respectively, with 4 bases between them. Germline loops: CDR1 LGHNA, CDR2 YNFKEQ. The CDR3 totals 12 residues. CDR3 bases: TGTGCCAGCAGCCAGCAGGGAAACACCATATATTTT. It specifies CASSQQGNTIYF.

This clonotype was seen ten or more times. CDR3 nucleotides: TGCGCCAGCAGCCCCAGGGTGAGCCGCGGTGAAAAACTGTTTTTT. It translates to CASSPRVSRGEKLFF. V gene TRBV4-3 combines with J gene TRBJ1-4; weak D call: TRBD1 (5 bases). The germline CDR1 and CDR2 sequences are LGHNA and YSLEER. CDR3 length: 15 amino acids. The V and J ends lost 4 bases and 7 bases respectively, with 16 bases between them.

In its sample, this clonotype ranks as medium-sized. The chain carries TRBV21-1 and TRBJ1-2. TRBV21-1 is shown as a pseudogene. This CDR3 region has 15 residues. In DNA, the CDR3 is TGTGCCAGCGTCGTAGCAGGCCGTCCAGCCTATGGCTACACCTTC. Amino acid sequence: CASVVAGRPAYGYTF.

The sample holds many counts of this clonotype. This chain joins TRBV7-9 and TRBJ2-5; a weak D match, TRBD1 (6 bases). This CDR3 is 14 amino acids long. Germline V lookup: CDR1 SEHNR, CDR2 FQNEAQ (reference sequence). V lost 0 bases to trimming and J lost 5 bases, with 10 bases between them. CDR3 in DNA: TGTGCCAGCAGCTTAGCGCAGGGGACCGAGACCCAGTACTTC. It specifies CASSLAQGTETQYF. The full variable domain, with the rest looked up from reference TRBV7-9 and TRBJ2-5, is DTGVSQNPRHKITKRGQNVTFRCDPISEHNRLYWYRQTLGQGPEFLTYFQNEAQLEKSRLLSDRFSAERPKGSFSTLEIQRTEQGDSAMYLCASSLAQGTETQYFGPGTRLLVL.

V usage is TRBV7-4 and J usage is TRBJ2-7, with 10 nucleotides matching TRBD1. The CDR3 has 19 residues. V shed 4 bases, J shed 3 bases, and the junction held 18 bases outside the gene matches. Germline lookup yields CDR1 SGHVT and CDR2 SQSDAQ. The CDR3: CASSWGQGFGVRGHYEQYF. The CDR3 nucleotides are TGTGCCAGCAGCTGGGGACAGGGGTTCGGGGTGCGGGGCCACTACGAGCAGTACTTC.

In this sample, this clonotype turned up many times. The chain couples TRBV7-2 to TRBJ1-4; D is unresolved. CDR3 size: 14 residues. V was cut by 1 base and J by 6 bases, with 9 bases left in between. Germline CDR1 reads SGHTA; CDR2 reads FQGNSA. The CDR3 is CASSLGSIYEKLFF. The CDR3 DNA reads TGTGCCAGCAGCTTAGGATCCATATATGAAAAACTGTTTTTT.

At least ten counts were recorded for this clonotype. The chain joins TRBV20-1 to TRBJ2-1; 11 nucleotides align to TRBD1. CDR3 length: 15 amino acids. Germline V gene lookup returns CDR1 DFQATT and CDR2 SNEGSKA (reference sequence). Trimming at V came to 0 bases and at J to 9 bases, leaving 7 bases not matched to a gene. The CDR3 DNA sequence: TGCAGTGCTAGAGACTCCGGGACAGGGGGGGGTGAGCAGTTCTTC. Translating gives CSARDSGTGGGEQFF.

This clonotype was counted at least ten times. At one end the junction does not follow the germline gene, possibly because of a read error. In DNA form, the CDR3 reads TGTGCTAGCAGCTTAGGTGCCCGGGCAGATACGCAGTATTTT. Translation: CASSLGARADTQYF. The chain combines TRBV7-7 with TRBJ2-3, with D unclear. This CDR3 is built from 14 residues. Germline V gene sequence: CDR1 SSHAT, CDR2 FNYEAQ (reference sequence).

This clonotype was seen many times. The J gene is TRBJ2-4, the V gene TRBV9; D possibly matches TRBD1 or TRBD2 (5 bases each). Between the trimmed V and J ends, which lost 4 bases and 1 base, there was a span of 15 bases. Germline V CDR1 and CDR2: SGDLS, YYNGEE. This CDR3 region has 16 residues. The CDR3: CASSPPGPTAKNIQYF. Written as DNA, the CDR3 is TGTGCCAGCAGCCCTCCGGGACCTACCGCCAAAAACATTCAGTACTTC.

This clonotype was seen at least ten times. CDR3 residues: CASSPGGTILTGELFF. CDR3 nucleotides: TGTGCCAGCAGCCCAGGGGGGACTATACTCACCGGGGAGCTGTTTTTT. V and J are TRBV28 and TRBJ2-2; D assignment may be TRBD1 or TRBD2 (7 bases each). Germline V gives CDR1 MDHEN, CDR2 SYDVKM. This CDR3 comprises 16 residues. V was cut by 6 bases and J by 4 bases, with 18 bases left in between.

This clonotype was seen only a few times. V is TRBV6-4 and J is TRBJ2-2; the match to TRBD2 covers 8 bases. This CDR3 is 15 amino acids long. CDR1 is MRHNA, CDR2 SNTAGT, per germline. V shed 5 bases, J shed 2 bases, and the junction held 4 bases outside the gene matches. The CDR3, as DNA: TGTGCCAGCAGTAAAGCGGGAGTTAACACCGGGGAGCTGTTTTTT. Encoded protein: CASSKAGVNTGELFF.

In its sample, this clonotype ranks as medium-sized (0.01 to 0.1%). V gene TRBV7-6 combines with J gene TRBJ2-5; D possibly corresponds to TRBD2 (5 bases). Per germline, CDR1 SGHVS and CDR2 FNYEAQ. The length of the CDR3 is 14 residues. Trimming took 2 bases from V and 5 from J, leaving 12 bases between them. CDR3 sequence (DNA): TGTGCCAGCAGCTTAAACGGGATCCAGGAGACCCAGTACTTC. It codes for CASSLNGIQETQYF.

This clonotype is medium-sized (0.01 to 0.1%) by share. The genes are TRBV7-9 and TRBJ2-3; 11 nucleotides match TRBD2. V lost 5 bases and J lost 5; bases outside the gene matches: 3. The germline V gene has CDR1 SEHNR and CDR2 FQNEAQ (reference sequence). The CDR3 runs 14 residues. The CDR3 nucleotides are TGTGCCAGCAGCAGAGGGACTAGCGGAGATACGCAGTATTTT. It translates to CASSRGTSGDTQYF.

This clonotype has a count of ten or more. The V gene is TRBV24-1, the J gene TRBJ2-1, with 11 nucleotides matching TRBD1. CDR1 is KGHDR and CDR2 is SFDVKD in the germline V gene. With V trimmed by 3 bases and J by 8 bases, 8 bases remained unmatched. The CDR3 is 16 residues long. The CDR3 DNA is TGTGCCACCAGTGATGACCGGGACAGGGGGAGGGATGAGCAGTTCTTC. This gives the protein CATSDDRDRGRDEQFF.

This clonotype was recorded many times. The chain combines TRBV12-3 or TRBV12-4 with TRBJ2-7; unclear D gene. The CDR3 loop spans 13 amino acids. Trimming pared 7 bases from V and 2 bases from J, leaving 12 bases between. CDR3 sequence: CASTPTSPYEQYF. As DNA, the CDR3 is TGTGCCAGCACCCCGACATCTCCCTACGAGCAGTACTTC.

This clonotype was seen at least ten times. V is TRBV20-1 and J is TRBJ1-2; D ambiguous. The V end lost 6 bases, the J end lost 4 bases, and 9 bases lay between the germline ends. There are 11 residues in the CDR3. In germline, CDR1 is DFQATT, CDR2 SNEGSKA (reference sequence). The CDR3 nucleotides are TGCAGTGCCCCTCGTCCCTATGGCTACACCTTC. It is translated as CSAPRPYGYTF.

This clonotype was seen repeatedly, ten times or more. The chain links TRBV10-3 to TRBJ1-1; possible D gene TRBD1, 5 bases. This CDR3 comprises 15 residues. V was clipped by 2 bases and J by 0 bases, with 10 bases between them. From germline, CDR1 is ENHRY and CDR2 SYGVKD. The CDR3 nucleotides read TGTGCCATCAGTGAGCCTACAGGTATGAACACTGAAGCTTTCTTT. Translation: CAISEPTGMNTEAFF.

This clonotype came up many times. The genes are TRBV14 and TRBJ1-3; D gene uncertain. From germline, CDR1 is SGHDN and CDR2 FVKESK. V was shortened by 4 bases and J by 5 bases, with 3 bases between the two germline ends. The CDR3 runs 11 residues. CDR3 sequence: CASSLRNTIYF. CDR3 bases: TGTGCCAGCAGCCTCCGAAACACCATATATTTT.

This clonotype is judged medium-sized (0.01 to 0.1%). Relative to the germline gene, one junction end is altered; a read error may explain this. The rearrangement joins TRBV7-9 to TRBJ2-1; D is perhaps TRBD1 or TRBD2 (5 bases each). The V gene's germline CDR1 is SEHNR and CDR2 FQNEAQ (reference sequence). The CDR3 has 14 residues. DNA of the CDR3: TGTGCCAGCAGCTTAGCGGTCAAGGAGCTCCGGGACGACTTC. Its protein product is CASSLAVKELRDDF.

This clonotype is labeled as medium-sized. The rearrangement links TRBV12-3 or TRBV12-4 to TRBJ1-1; D uncertain. V lost 6 bases, J lost 2 bases, and 7 bases lay in between. This CDR3 contains 12 residues. This CDR3 is CASSPSNTEAFF. The CDR3 bases are TGTGCCAGCAGCCCTTCAAACACTGAAGCTTTCTTT.

Ten or more counts support this clonotype. The rearrangement uses TRBV19 and TRBJ2-7; D is unclear. Germline loops: CDR1 LNHDA, CDR2 SQIVND (reference sequence). V was clipped by 10 bases and J by 2 bases, with 18 bases between them. The CDR3 spans 14 residues. CDR3 coding DNA: TGTGCCACCAACAGCAAGGAGAGACCCTACGAGCAGTACTTC. This translates into CATNSKERPYEQYF.

This clonotype was picked up many times. This rearrangement joins TRBV29-1 to TRBJ1-1; D remains unclear. CDR3 length equals 13 residues. Trimming cost V 4 bases and J 3 bases, with 12 bases left between them. CDR1 SQVTM and CDR2 ANQGSEA come from the germline V gene. The CDR3 spells CSVGWTDDTEAFF. In DNA form, the CDR3 reads TGCAGCGTTGGCTGGACTGACGACACTGAAGCTTTCTTT.

This clonotype was detected ten times or more. The chain has TRBV19 and TRBJ2-7, with D possibly being TRBD1 (5 bases). From germline, CDR1 is LNHDA and CDR2 SQIVND (reference sequence). The V end lost 0 bases, the J end lost 4 bases, and 7 bases lay between the germline ends. This CDR3 spans 13 amino acids. The CDR3 DNA is TGTGCCAGTAGTATAGATAGGGGTTACGAGCAGTACTTC. The encoded protein is CASSIDRGYEQYF.

By share, this clonotype counts as medium-sized. V usage is TRBV4-2 and J usage is TRBJ1-2, with unresolved D. V shed 4 bases and J shed 3 bases, with 15 bases lying between them. Germline-derived CDR1 and CDR2 are LGHNA and YNFKEQ. The CDR3 length is 15 residues. For the CDR3, the DNA is TGTGCCAGCAGCCCCCTTGGGCACGCCGACTATGGCTACACCTTC. Translation: CASSPLGHADYGYTF.